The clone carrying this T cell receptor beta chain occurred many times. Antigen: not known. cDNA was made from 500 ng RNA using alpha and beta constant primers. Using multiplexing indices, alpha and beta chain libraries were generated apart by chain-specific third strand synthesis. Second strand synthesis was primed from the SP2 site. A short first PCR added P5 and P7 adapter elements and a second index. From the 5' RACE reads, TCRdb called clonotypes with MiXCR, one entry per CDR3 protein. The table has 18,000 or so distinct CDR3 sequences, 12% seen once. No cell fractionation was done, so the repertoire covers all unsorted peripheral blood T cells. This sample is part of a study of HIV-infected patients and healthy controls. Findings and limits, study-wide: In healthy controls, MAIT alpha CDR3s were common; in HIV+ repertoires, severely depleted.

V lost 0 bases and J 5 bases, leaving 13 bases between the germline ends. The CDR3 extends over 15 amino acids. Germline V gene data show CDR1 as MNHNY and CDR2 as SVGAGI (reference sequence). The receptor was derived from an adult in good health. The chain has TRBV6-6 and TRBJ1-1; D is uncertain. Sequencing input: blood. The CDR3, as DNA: TGTGCCAGCAGTTACTCAGCCGGGGTTGGAACTGAAGCTTTCTTT. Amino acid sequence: CASSYSAGVGTEAFF.